This TCR beta chain originates from a study of shared clonotypes between healthy human individuals. Study-wide points: Memory subsets generally showed lower estimated richness than naive subsets. Represented genetic and exposure-history diversity was restricted by having few donors. Generation probability values for non-shared clonotypes were lower than those for clonotypes shared by all four donors.

V lost 6 bases to trimming and J lost 5 bases, with 20 bases between them. The CDR3 has 16 amino acids. CDR1 is MDHEN, CDR2 SYDVKM, per germline. Only in-frame clones appear in the TCRdb table, and some are missing; sequencing was by immunoSEQ multiplex PCR. This sample yields 85,000 to 100,000 clones, of which 60% to 75% are seen a single time; roughly 52% belongs to the top ten. Details on this clone: The antigen is not known.

The sequenced sample consisted of memory CD8+ T cells sorted from blood. Subset reported: CD45RO+ cells pooled with CCR7-negative TemRA cells. The TCR sequence derives from a man aged 25 to 40 in good health. The chain carries TRBV28 and TRBJ1-5, with a possible D match to TRBD1 (5 bases). CDR3 in DNA: TGTGCCAGCAGACCCGGGACCGATCCGTTCGATCAGCCCCAGCATTTT. Translation: CASRPGTDPFDQPQHF.